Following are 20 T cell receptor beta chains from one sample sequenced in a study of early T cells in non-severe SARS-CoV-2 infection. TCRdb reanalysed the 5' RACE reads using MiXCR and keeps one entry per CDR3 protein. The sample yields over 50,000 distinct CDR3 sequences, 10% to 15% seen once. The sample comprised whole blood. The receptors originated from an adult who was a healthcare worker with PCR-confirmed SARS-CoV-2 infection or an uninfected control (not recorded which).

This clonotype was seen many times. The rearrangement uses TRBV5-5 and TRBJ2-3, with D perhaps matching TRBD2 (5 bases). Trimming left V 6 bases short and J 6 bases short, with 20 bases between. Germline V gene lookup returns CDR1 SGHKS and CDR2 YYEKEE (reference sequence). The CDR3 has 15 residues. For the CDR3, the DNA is TGTGCCAGCAAACCCCAAGTCGGGGTTCGCGATACGCAGTATTTT. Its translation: CASKPQVGVRDTQYF.

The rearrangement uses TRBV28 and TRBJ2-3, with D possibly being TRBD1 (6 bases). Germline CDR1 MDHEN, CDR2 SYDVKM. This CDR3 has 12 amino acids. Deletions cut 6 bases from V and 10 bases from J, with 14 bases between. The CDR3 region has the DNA TGTGCCAGCAGCTTCATGACAGGCTCGCAGTATTTT. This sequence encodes CASSFMTGSQYF.

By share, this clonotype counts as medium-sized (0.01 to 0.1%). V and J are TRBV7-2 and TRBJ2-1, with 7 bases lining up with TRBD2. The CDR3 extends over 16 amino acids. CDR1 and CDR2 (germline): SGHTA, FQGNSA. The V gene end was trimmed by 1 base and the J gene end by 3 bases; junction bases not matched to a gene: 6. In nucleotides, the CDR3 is TGTGCCAGCAGCTTAGTACGGCTAGCGGTCTACAATGAGCAGTTCTTC. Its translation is CASSLVRLAVYNEQFF. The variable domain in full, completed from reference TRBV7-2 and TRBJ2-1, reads GAGVSQSPSNKVTEKGKDVELRCDPISGHTALYWYRQSLGQGLEFLIYFQGNSAPDKSGLPSDRFSAERTGGSVSTLTIQRTQQEDSAVYLCASSLVRLAVYNEQFFGPGTRLTVL.

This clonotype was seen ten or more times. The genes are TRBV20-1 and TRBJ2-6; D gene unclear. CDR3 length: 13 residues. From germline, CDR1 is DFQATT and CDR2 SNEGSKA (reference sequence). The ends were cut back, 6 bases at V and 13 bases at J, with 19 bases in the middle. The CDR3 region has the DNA TGCAGTGCCAACCCGGACGGGTCCCGGGTCCTGACTTTC. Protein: CSANPDGSRVLTF.

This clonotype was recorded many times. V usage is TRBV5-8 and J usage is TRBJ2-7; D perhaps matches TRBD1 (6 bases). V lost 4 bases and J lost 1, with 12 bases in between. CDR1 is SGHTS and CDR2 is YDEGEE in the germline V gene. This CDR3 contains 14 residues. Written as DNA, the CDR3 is TGTGCCAGCAGCAAGGGGGTGAGGTCCTACGAGCAGTACTTC. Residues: CASSKGVRSYEQYF. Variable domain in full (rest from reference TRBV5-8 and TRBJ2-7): EAGVTQSPTHLIKTRGQQATLRCSPISGHTSVYWYQQALGLGLQFLLWYDEGEERNRGNFPPRFSGRQFPNYSSELNVNALELEDSALYLCASSKGVRSYEQYFGPGTRLTVT.

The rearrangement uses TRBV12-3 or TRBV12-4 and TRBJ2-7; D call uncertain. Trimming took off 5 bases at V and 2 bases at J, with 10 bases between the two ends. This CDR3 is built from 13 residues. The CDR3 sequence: CASSPRPAYEQYF. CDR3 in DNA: TGTGCCAGCAGTCCCCGACCTGCCTACGAGCAGTACTTC.

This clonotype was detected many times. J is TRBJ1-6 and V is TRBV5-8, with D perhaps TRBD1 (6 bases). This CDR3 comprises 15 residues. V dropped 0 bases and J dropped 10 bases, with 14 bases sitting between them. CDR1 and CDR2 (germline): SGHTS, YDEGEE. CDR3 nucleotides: TGTGCCAGCAGCTTGGAAGGGGGTCAAGGATCACCCCTCCACTTT. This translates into CASSLEGGQGSPLHF.

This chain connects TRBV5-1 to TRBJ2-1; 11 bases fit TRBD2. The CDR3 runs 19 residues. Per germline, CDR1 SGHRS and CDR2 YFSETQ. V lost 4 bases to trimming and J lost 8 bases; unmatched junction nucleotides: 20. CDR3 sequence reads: CASSRPMVAGGPEHHEQFF. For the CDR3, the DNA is TGCGCCAGCAGCCGGCCGATGGTAGCGGGAGGGCCCGAACACCATGAGCAGTTCTTC.

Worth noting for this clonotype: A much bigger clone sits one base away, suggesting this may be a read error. Here the CDR3 DNA reads TGTGCCGGCAGTTTAGGGAGAGGATTGGGGACAGAAGAGACCCAGTACTTC. It translates to CAGSLGRGLGTEETQYF. This chain joins TRBV2 and TRBJ2-5, with 7 positions matching TRBD1. CDR1 and CDR2 from the germline V gene are SNHLY and FYNNEI. The CDR3 is 17 residues long.

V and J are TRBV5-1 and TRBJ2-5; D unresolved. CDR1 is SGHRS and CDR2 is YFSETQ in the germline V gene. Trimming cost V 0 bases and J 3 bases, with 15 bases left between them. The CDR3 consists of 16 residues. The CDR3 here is CASSLATRHPEETQYF. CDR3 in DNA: TGCGCCAGCAGCTTGGCCACGAGACACCCGGAAGAGACCCAGTACTTC.

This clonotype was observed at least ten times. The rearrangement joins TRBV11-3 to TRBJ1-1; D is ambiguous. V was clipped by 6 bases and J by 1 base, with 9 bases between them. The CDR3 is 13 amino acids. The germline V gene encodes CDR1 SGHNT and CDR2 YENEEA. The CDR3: CASSFGTNTEAFF. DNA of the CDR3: TGTGCCAGCAGTTTCGGTACGAACACTGAAGCTTTCTTT.

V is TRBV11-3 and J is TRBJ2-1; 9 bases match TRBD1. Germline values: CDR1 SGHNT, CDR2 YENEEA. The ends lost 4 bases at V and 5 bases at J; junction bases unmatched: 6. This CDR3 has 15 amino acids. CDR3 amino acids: CASSSRDRVHNEQFF. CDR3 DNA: TGTGCCAGCAGCTCCCGGGACAGGGTTCACAATGAGCAGTTCTTC.

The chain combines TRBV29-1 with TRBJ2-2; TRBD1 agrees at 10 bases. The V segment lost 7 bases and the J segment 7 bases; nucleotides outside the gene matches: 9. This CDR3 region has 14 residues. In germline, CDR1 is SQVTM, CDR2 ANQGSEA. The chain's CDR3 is CSGRQGADFGELFF. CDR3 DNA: TGCAGCGGCCGACAGGGGGCGGATTTCGGGGAGCTGTTTTTT.

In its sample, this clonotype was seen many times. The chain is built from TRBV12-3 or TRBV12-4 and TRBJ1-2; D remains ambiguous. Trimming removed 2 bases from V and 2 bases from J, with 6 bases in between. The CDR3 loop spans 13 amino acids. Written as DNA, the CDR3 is TGTGCCAGCAGTTTACCCCCAAACTATGGCTACACCTTC. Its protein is CASSLPPNYGYTF.

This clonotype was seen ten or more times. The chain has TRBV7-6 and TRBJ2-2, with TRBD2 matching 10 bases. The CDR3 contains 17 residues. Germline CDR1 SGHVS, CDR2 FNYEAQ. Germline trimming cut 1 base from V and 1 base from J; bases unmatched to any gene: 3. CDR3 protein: CASSLVPSGGNTGELFF. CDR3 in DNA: TGTGCCAGCAGCTTAGTTCCTAGCGGGGGGAACACCGGGGAGCTGTTTTTT.

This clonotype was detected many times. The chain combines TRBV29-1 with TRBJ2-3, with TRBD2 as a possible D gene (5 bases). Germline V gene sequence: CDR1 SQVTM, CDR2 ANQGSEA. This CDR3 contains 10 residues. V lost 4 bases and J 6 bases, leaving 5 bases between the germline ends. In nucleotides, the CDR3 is TGCAGCGTTGGGGAGGATACGCAGTATTTT. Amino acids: CSVGEDTQYF.

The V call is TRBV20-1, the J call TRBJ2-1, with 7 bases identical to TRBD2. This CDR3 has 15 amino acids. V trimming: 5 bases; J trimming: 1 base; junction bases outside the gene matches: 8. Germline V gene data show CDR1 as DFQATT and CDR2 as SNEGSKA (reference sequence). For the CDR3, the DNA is TGCAGTGCTGCCCGATTCGGGGGGTCCTACAATGAGCAGTTCTTC. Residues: CSAARFGGSYNEQFF.

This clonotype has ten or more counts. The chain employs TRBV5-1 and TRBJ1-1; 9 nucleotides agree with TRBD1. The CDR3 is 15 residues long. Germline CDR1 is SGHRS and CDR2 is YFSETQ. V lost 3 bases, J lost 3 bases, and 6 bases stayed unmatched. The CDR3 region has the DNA TGCGCCAGCAGCTCTACGGGACAGGGATACACTGAAGCTTTCTTT. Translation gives CASSSTGQGYTEAFF.

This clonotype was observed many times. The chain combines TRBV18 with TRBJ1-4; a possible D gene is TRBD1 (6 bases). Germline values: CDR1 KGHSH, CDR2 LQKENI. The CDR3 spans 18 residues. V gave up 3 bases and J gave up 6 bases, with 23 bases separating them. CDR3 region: CASSPIYTPGEFDEKLFF. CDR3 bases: TGTGCCAGCTCACCCATTTACACTCCAGGGGAATTTGATGAAAAACTGTTTTTT.

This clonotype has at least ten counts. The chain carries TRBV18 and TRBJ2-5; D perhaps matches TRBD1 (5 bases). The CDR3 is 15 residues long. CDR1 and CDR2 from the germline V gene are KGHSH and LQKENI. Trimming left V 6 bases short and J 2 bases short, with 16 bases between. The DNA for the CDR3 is TGTGCCAGCTCGGCCACCCCCCGACAGCAAGAGACCCAGTACTTC. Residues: CASSATPRQQETQYF. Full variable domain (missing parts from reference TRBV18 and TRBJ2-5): NAGVMQNPRHLVRRRGQEARLRCSPMKGHSHVYWYRQLPEEGLKFMVYLQKENIIDESGMPKERFSAEFPKEGPSILRIQQVVRGDSAAYFCASSATPRQQETQYFGPGTRLLVL.